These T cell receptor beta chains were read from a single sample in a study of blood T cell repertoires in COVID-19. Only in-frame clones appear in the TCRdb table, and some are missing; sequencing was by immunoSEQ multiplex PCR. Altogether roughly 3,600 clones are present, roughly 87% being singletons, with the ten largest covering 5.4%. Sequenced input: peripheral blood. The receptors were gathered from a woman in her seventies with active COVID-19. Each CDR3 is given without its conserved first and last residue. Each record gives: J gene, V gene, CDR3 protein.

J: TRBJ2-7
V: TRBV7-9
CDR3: ASSDDRSSYEQY

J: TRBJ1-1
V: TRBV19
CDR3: ASLDRVYTEAF

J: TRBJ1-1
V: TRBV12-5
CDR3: ASGSDIYTEAF

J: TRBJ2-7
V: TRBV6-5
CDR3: ASSLSGTINEQY

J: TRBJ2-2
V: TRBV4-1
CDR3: ASSLRDRDSGELF

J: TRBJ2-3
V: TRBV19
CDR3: ASSISYSDTQY

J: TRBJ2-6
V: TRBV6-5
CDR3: ASSYFRGSGANVLT

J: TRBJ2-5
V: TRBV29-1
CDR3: SVTGGGREETQY

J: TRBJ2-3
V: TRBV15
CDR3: ATSASTDTQY

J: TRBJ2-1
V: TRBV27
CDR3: ASSLVGQGAGEQF

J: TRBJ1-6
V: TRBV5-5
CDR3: ASSLNAGPRNSPLH

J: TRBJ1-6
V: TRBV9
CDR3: ASSVTFRTGQGSPLH

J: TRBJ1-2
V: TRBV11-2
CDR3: ASSLAPGGGYT

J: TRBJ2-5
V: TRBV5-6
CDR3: ASSSGTGVWGTQY

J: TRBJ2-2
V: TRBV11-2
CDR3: ASSSRQGAHTGELF

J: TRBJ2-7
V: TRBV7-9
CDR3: ASSLTGDHEQY

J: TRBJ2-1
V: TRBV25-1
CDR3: ASSGGWRGGKLYNEQF

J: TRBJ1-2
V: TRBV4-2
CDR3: ASSQETGEYGYT

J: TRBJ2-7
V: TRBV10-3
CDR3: AISESTGVSYEQY

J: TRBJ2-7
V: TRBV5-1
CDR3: ASSLDGGRRGEQY

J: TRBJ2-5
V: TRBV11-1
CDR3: ASNRIPGETQY

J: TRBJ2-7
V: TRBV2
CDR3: ASILTGSYEQY

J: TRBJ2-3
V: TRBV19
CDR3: ASSMGVRDTQY

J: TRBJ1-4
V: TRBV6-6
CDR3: ASSYSDRGHEKLF

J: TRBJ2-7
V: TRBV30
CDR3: AWSVRRQPSYYEQY

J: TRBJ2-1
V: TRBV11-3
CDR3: ASSLGTSGVDNEQF

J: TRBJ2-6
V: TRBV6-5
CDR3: ASRGRSGANVLT

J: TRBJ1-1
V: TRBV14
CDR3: ASSSNRGGTEAF

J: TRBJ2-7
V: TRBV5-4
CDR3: ASSPGTSGGVTYEQY

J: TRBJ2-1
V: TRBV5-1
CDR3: ASSHSTSGDKF

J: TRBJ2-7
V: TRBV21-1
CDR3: ASSKASFVENTGDCNEQY

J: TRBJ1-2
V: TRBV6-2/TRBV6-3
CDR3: ASSLLGQGAGGYT